The present T cell receptor beta chain was sequenced within a study of vaccination effects on CD4 cells after COVID-19. Culture proceeded for under twelve days, and CD4+ T cells were then isolated. TCRdb keeps only in-frame clones here, not all; method: immunoSEQ multiplex PCR. The repertoire has fewer than 75,000 clones, roughly three quarters of them found once; the top ten carry roughly 1.9%. To note about this clone: Its cognate antigen is unknown.

The germline V gene encodes CDR1 SGHTA and CDR2 FQGNSA. The CDR3 is made up of 14 amino acids. Between the trimmed V and J ends, which lost 1 base and 5 bases, there was a span of 11 bases. The chain joins TRBV7-2 to TRBJ2-5; D assignment may be TRBD1 or TRBD2 (5 bases each). This specimen consisted of CD4+ T cells from PBMCs cultured without peptide, obtained before COVID-19 vaccination. The receptor was isolated from a human donor who received a COVID-19 vaccine. The chain's CDR3 is CASSLVGWGETQYF. DNA for the CDR3: TGTGCCAGCAGCTTAGTTGGCTGGGGGGAGACCCAGTACTTC.